The clone carrying this TCR beta chain was observed a few times. What it binds is unknown. This sample is drawn from a study of blood T cells in healthy people across ages. Whole-study findings and limits: More naive CD4+ cells and higher diversity marked long-lived donors relative to aged donors.

CDR1 is SNHLY, CDR2 FYNNEI, per germline. The CDR3 is 17 amino acids. V lost 6 bases and J 0 bases, leaving 18 bases between the germline ends. PCR was performed a second time for about 7 to 11 cycles using a sample-barcoded 5' primer and a J-beta primer mix. TCRdb re-called the 5' RACE reads through MiXCR, storing one row per CDR3 protein. Of hundreds of thousands of distinct CDR3 sequences in the sample, roughly 26% were seen once. Another study also made use of these data, one on T cells of mothers and their children. That source notes: Nine systemically healthy Caucasian donors: three mothers, six children. It was through the M1S primer of the second PCR that sample barcodes and 2-4 random nucleotides were added. Mother-child pairs who were related displayed a slightly higher overlap than unrelated pairs, a difference that was non-significant.

Material: blood. V gene TRBV2 combines with J gene TRBJ2-1, with D tentatively TRBD1 (6 bases). This clonotype was obtained from a boy under 18 in good health. The CDR3 nucleotides are TGTGCCAGCAGCGCTCGGATTACAGGGAGCTCCTACAATGAGCAGTTCTTC. The encoded protein is CASSARITGSSYNEQFF.